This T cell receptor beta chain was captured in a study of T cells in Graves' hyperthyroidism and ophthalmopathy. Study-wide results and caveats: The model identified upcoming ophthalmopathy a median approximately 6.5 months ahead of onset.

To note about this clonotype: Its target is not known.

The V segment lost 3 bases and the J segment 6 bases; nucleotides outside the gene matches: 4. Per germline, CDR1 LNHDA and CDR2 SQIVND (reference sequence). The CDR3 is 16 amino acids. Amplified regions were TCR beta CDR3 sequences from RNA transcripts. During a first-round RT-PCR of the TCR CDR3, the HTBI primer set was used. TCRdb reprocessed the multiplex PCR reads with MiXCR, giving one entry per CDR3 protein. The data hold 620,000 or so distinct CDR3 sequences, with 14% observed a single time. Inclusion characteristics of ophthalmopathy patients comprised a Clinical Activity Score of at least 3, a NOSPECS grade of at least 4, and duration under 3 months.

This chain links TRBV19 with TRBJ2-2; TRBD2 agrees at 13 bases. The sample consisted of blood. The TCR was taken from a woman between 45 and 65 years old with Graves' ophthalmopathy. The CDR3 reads CASSIRTSGSPGELFF. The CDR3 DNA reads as TGTGCCAGTAGTATTAGGACTAGCGGGAGTCCCGGGGAGCTGTTTTTT.